This T cell receptor beta chain was retrieved from a study of CD8+CD57+ T cells in acquired aplastic anemia. The wider study: The DNA of sorted CD4+ and CD8+ cells averaged approximately 2.9 ug.

Whoever was chosen for sequencing had shown CD8+CD57+ cell expansion by flow cytometry. CDR3 length equals 14 residues. Germline-derived CDR1 and CDR2 are SEHNR and FQNEAQ (reference sequence). V lost 6 bases and J 1 base, leaving 9 bases between the germline ends. Genomic DNA, the template, was used for profiling of the TCR beta VDJ and CDR3. TCRdb recomputed calls from the reads with MiXCR, one row per CDR3 protein. Seen here are around 200,000 distinct CDR3 sequences, 40% to 60% observed once, and the top ten hold around 20%. The sequenced sample was sorted CD4+, CD8+, or CD8+CD57+ T cells (not recorded which) from PBMCs. The TCR sequence derives from a human donor with aplastic anemia. The rearrangement joins TRBV7-9 to TRBJ1-4; D is ambiguous. The CDR3 nucleotides are TGTGCCAGCAGTAGATCGGGAACTAATGAAAAACTGTTTTTT. Its translation is CASSRSGTNEKLFF.